Sequencing of this TCR beta chain was carried out in a study of T cells in Graves' hyperthyroidism and ophthalmopathy (dated by TCRdb to between 2018 and 2020). In the study overall: To identify TCR V-J signatures that set the groups apart, the researchers used a discovery cohort of about a hundred patients, made up of about 44 with Graves' ophthalmopathy and some 56 with stable Graves' hyperthyroidism. Prospective prediction of ophthalmopathy was tested in an independent validation cohort consisting of roughly 19 hyperthyroidism patients and around 16 patients who later progressed to ophthalmopathy. The approximately 98 discovery patients were randomly divided into training and test sets at a 7:3 ratio. In more than 5 Graves' hyperthyroidism patients, the study also compared T-cell repertoires from thyroid tissue with T-cell repertoires from blood. After sampling, hyperthyroidism patients received methimazole starting at 30 mg daily, and ophthalmopathy patients received high-dose intravenous methylprednisolone. According to the paper, TCR Vbeta CDR3 sequencing was carried out on 135 peripheral blood samples, which came from 40 to 45 ophthalmopathy, about 75 hyperthyroidism and some 17 progressor patients.

What the research found in general, with its limitations: Ophthalmopathy was separated from stable hyperthyroidism by a 13 V-J signature model, with approximately 89% sensitivity and roughly 81% specificity obtained in cross-validation and 80%/75% obtained in testing. Blood samples also contained most of the expanded thyroid clonotypes (frequency above 0.001), which suggests that blood repertoires may reflect thyroid immune responses. No statistical method was used to set the sample size in advance, and investigators knew the group allocation. During validation, the model predicted progression to ophthalmopathy a median of about 6.3 months ahead of onset, with around 71% sensitivity and about 75% specificity.

Stable Graves' hyperthyroidism was defined as no progression to ophthalmopathy during 18 months of follow-up. Hyperthyroidism patients were newly diagnosed, had a disease duration of under 2 months, and were aged 18 to 65 years. Any patient with an uncontrolled infection, another autoimmune disease, pregnancy or lactation was excluded. Diagnoses were established on the basis of clinical symptoms, serum thyroxine and TRAb, thyroid ultrasound, and orbital computed tomography. Total RNA was extracted with Trizol reagent, and quality was checked on an Agilent 2100 Bioanalyzer. The TCR beta CDR3 regions were amplified from RNA transcripts. The first round of RT-PCR for the TCR CDR3 was performed with the HTBI primer set and the Qiagen OneStep RT-PCR kit. Libraries were constructed in a second round of multiplex PCR, after which size selection and purification were performed. The libraries were sequenced on an Illumina HiSeq2000 using paired-end 100 bp reads. The authors' pipeline ran thus. SOAPnuke was used to process the raw data, with reads discarded if the reads contained adapters or uncalled bases, had a mean Phred below 15, or lacked an exact constant-primer or identifier match. COPE v1.2.5 was used to merge high-quality paired reads, and clonotypes were defined as unique nucleotide sequences. MiTCR v1.1 was used to align the clonotypes against IMGT TRBV, TRBD and TRBJ reference segments. The analysis was restricted to V-J combinations with a frequency above 0.0001, which together covered roughly 99% of the repertoires. The TCS score was defined as the ratio of F50 (clonal expansion) to E x V (chaos), calculated using BLOSUM62-based TCRdist between CDR3 peptides within each V-J. Welch's t-statistics and random forest reduced fewer than 550 V-J features to about 12, which were used in a naive Bayes classifier (R e1071). The Morisita-Horn index was used to measure how similar the thyroid and blood repertoires were. The public sequencing data were trimmed at Q25 with fastp and processed into clonotypes with MiXCR by TCRdb, which kept only in-frame beta chains. Each CDR3 protein appears once, grouped with its most common genes and DNA. It is TCRdb's table, rather than the study itself, that gives the V and J calls and clone size. Recorded for this sample are 610,000 or so distinct CDR3 sequences; about 45% of them occurred a single time. In total, the top ten clones hold roughly 8.2% of the sample.

To note about this clonotype: Its cognate antigen has yet to be identified. No base qualities exist here, and no much larger clone lies one base off it.

The origin of this receptor is a woman under 30 with Graves' hyperthyroidism. The material sequenced was peripheral blood or thyroid tissue (not recorded which).

Here is the DNA: TGCAGCACAGGGCAGGAGTACGAGCAGTACTTC. The encoded protein is CSTGQEYEQYF. The rearranged chain carries TRBV20-1 and TRBJ2-7; TRBD1 is a possible D gene, resting on 6 matching bases. Spanning cysteine to phenylalanine, the CDR3 consists of 11 amino acids. Solely the CDR3 DNA is kept, with 33 bases framed from the first base. CDR1 and CDR2 were assigned from the germline V gene (reference sequence) as DFQATT and SNEGSKA.